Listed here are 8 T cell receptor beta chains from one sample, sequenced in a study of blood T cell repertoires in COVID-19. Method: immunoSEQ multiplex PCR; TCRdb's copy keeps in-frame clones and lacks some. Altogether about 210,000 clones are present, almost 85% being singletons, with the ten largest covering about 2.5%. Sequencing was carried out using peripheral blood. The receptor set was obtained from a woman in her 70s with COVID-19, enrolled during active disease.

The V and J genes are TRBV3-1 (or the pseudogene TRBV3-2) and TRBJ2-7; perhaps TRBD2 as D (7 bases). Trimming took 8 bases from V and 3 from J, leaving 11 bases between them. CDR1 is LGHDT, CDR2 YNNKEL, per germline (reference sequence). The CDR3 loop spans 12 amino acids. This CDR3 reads CASGGASYEQYF. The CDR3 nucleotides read TGTGCCAGCGGGGGGGCCAGCTACGAGCAGTACTTC.

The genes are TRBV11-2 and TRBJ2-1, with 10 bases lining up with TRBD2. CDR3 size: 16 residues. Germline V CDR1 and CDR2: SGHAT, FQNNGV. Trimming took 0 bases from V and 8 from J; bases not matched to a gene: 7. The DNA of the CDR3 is TGTGCCAGCAGCTTAGATCTCCTAGCGGGGGTGGATGAGCAGTTCTTC. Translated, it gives CASSLDLLAGVDEQFF.

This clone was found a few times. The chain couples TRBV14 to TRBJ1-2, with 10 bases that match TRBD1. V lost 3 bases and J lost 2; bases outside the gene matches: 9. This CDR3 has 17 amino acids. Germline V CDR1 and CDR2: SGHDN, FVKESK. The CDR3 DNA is TGTGCCAGCAGCCAGATAAGGACAGGGGGACGGAACTATGGCTACACCTTC. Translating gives CASSQIRTGGRNYGYTF.

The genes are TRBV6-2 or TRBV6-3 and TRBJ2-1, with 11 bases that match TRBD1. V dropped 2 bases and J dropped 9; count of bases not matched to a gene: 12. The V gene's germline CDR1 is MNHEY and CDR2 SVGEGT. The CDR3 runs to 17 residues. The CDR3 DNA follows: TGTGCCAGCAGTTACCCCCGGACAGGGGGCGCCCACGGTGAGCAGTTCTTC. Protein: CASSYPRTGGAHGEQFF.

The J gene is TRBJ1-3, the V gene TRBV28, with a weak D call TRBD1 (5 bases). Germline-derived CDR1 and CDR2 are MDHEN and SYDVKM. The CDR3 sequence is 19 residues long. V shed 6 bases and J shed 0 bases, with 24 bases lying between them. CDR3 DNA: TGTGCCAGCAGCTTACCCTCTCGCGACAGACTCTTCTCTGGAAACACCATATATTTT. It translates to CASSLPSRDRLFSGNTIYF.

The CDR3 region has the DNA TGTGCCAGCAGTTCCTACCCGCCAGGGGGGTCAGTAAATTCACCCCTCCACTTT. It codes for CASSSYPPGGSVNSPLHF. This chain joins TRBV27 and TRBJ1-6, with 7 bases aligning to TRBD1. In germline, CDR1 is MNHEY, CDR2 SMNVEV (reference sequence). The V gene end was trimmed by 4 bases and the J gene end by 7 bases; junction bases not matched to a gene: 16. This CDR3 comprises 18 residues.

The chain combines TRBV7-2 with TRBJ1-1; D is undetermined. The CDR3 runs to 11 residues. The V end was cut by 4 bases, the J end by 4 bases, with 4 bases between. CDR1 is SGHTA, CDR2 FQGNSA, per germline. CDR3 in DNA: TGTGCCAGCAGCTCTTTCACTGAAGCTTTCTTT. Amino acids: CASSSFTEAFF.

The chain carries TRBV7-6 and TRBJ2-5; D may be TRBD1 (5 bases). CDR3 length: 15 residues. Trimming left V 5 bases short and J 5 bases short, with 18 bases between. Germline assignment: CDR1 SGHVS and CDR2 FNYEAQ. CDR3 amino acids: CASSTDTGVAETQYF. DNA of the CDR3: TGTGCCAGCAGCACCGATACAGGTGTGGCCGAGACCCAGTACTTC.